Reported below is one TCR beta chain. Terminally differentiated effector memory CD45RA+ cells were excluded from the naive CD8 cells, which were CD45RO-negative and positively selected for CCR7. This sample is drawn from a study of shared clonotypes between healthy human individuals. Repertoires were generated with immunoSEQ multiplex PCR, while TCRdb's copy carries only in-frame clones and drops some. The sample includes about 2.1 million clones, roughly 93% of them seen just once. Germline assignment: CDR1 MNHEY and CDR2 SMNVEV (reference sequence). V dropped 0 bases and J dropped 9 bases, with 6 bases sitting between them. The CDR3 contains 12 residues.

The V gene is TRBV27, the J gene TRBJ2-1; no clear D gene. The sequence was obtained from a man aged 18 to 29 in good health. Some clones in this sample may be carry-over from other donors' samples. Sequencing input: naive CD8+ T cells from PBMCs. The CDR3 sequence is CASSLSKSEQFF. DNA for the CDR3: TGTGCCAGCAGTTTATCCAAGAGTGAGCAGTTCTTC.